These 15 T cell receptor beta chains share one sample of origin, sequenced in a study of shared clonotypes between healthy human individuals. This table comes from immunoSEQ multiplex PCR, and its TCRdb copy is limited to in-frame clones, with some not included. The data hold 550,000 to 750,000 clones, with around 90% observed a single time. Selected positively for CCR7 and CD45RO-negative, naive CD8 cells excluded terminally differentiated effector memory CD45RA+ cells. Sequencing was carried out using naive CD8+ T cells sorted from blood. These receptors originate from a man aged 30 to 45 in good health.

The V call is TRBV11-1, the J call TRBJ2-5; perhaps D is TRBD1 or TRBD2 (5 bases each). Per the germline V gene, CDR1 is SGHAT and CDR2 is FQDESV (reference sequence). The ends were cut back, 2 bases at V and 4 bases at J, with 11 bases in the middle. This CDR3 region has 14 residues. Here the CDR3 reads CASSLSGRRETQYF. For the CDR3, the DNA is TGTGCCAGCAGCTTATCGGGACGGCGAGAGACCCAGTACTTC.

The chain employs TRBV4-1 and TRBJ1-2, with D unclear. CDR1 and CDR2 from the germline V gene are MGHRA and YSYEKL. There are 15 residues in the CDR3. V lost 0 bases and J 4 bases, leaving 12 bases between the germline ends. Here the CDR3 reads CASSQEDSALYGYTF. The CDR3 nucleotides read TGCGCCAGCAGCCAAGAGGATTCGGCCCTCTATGGCTACACCTTC.

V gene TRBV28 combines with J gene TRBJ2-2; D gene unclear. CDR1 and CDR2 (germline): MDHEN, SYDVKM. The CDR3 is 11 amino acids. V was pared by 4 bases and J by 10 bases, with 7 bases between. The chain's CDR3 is CASSSSAELFF. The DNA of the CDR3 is TGTGCCAGCAGTTCCAGCGCGGAGCTGTTTTTT.

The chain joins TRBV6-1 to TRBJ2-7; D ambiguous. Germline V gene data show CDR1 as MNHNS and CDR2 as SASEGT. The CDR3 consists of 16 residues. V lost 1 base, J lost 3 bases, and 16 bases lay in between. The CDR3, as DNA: TGTGCCAGCAGTGAAGGTTTGGCCAGTTCGTTCTACGAGCAGTACTTC. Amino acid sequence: CASSEGLASSFYEQYF.

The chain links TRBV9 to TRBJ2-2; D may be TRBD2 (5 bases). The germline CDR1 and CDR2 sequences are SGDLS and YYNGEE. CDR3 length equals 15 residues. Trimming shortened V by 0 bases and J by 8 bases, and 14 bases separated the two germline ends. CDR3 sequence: CASSVAYKGAGELFF. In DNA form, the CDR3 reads TGTGCCAGCAGCGTAGCTTATAAGGGAGCAGGGGAGCTGTTTTTT.

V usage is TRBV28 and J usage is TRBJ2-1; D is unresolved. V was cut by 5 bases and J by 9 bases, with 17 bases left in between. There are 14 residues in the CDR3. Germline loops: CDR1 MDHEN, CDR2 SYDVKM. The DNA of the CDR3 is TGTGCCAGCAGTCCAGACTGGCGCACGGGTGAGCAGTTCTTC. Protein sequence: CASSPDWRTGEQFF.

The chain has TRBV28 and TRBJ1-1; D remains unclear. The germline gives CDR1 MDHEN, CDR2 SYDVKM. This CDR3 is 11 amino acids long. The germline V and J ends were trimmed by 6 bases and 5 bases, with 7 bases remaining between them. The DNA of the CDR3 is TGTGCCAGCAGCCACCAGACTGAAGCTTTCTTT. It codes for CASSHQTEAFF.

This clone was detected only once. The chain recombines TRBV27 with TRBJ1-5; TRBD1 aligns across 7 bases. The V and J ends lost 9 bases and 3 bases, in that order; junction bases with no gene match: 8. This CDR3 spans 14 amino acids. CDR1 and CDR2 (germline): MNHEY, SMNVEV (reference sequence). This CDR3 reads CASSRTGDNQPQHF. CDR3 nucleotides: TGTGCCAGTTCCCGGACAGGCGACAATCAGCCCCAGCATTTT.

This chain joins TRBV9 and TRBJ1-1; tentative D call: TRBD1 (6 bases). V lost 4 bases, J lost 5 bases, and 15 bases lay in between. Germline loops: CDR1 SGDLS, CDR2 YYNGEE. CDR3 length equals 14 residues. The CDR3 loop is CASSPHGGFTEAFF. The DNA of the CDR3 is TGTGCCAGCAGCCCCCACGGGGGCTTTACTGAAGCTTTCTTT.

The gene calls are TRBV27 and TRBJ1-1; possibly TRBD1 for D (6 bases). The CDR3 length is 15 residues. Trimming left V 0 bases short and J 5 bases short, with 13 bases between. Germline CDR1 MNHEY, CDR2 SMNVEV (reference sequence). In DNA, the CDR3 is TGTGCCAGCAGTTTATCGAGAGGGGGAAGAACTGAAGCTTTCTTT. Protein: CASSLSRGGRTEAFF.

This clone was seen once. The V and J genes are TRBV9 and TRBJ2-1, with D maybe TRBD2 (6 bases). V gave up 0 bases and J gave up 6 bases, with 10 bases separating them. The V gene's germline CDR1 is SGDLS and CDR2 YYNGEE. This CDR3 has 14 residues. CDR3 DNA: TGTGCCAGCAGCGTAGGGGGGAGGACCAATGAGCAGTTCTTC. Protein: CASSVGGRTNEQFF.

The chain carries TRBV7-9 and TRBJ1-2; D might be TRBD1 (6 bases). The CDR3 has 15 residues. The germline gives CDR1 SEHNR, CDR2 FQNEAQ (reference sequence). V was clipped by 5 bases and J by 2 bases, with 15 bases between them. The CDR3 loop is CASSNTGSGNYGYTF. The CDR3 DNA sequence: TGTGCCAGCAGCAATACAGGGTCTGGGAACTATGGCTACACCTTC.

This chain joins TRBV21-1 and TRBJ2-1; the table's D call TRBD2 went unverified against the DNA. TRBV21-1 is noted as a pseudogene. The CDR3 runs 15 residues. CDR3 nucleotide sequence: TGTGCCAGCAGCAAAGCGCCAGCGTTCTACAATGAGCAGTTCTTC. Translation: CASSKAPAFYNEQFF.

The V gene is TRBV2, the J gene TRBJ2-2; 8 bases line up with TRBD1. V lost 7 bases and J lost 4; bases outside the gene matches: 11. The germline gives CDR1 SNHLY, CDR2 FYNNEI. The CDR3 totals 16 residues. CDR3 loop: CASTHGQGIGTGELFF. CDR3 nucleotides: TGTGCCAGCACCCATGGACAGGGAATAGGCACCGGGGAGCTGTTTTTT.

The CDR3 sequence: CASRSPTGPALDTQYF. The DNA of the CDR3 is TGTGCCAGCAGATCGCCGACAGGTCCGGCATTGGATACGCAGTATTTT. The rearrangement links TRBV28 to TRBJ2-3; TRBD1 might be the D (6 bases). The ends were cut back, 6 bases at V and 6 bases at J, with 22 bases in the middle. Germline V gives CDR1 MDHEN, CDR2 SYDVKM. The CDR3 covers 16 residues.